This TCR beta chain was observed in a study of shared clonotypes between healthy human individuals. The V end was cut by 4 bases, the J end by 5 bases, with 18 bases between. CDR1 is MDHEN, CDR2 SYDVKM, per germline. The CDR3 covers 16 residues. Sorted-subset replicate PCRs used 150 to 200 ng DNA, around 31,000 T cell genomes. Data came from immunoSEQ multiplex PCR; TCRdb stores just in-frame clones and leaves some out. Of 640,000 or so clones listed, about two thirds are singletons. In its sample, this clone was seen a few times. Material for sequencing was memory CD4+ T cells sorted from blood. Subset described: CD45RA-negative fraction. The receptor's source is a woman aged 25-40 years in good health. The chain is built from TRBV28 and TRBJ1-5; D is possibly TRBD1 (5 bases). The CDR3 reads CASSSYRRGSHQPQHF. The CDR3 DNA follows: TGTGCCAGCAGTTCCTACCGACGGGGCTCCCATCAGCCCCAGCATTTT. Supplemented by reference TRBV28 and TRBJ1-5, the full variable domain reads DVKVTQSSRYLVKRTGEKVFLECVQDMDHENMFWYRQDPGLGLRLIYFSYDVKMKEKGDIPEGYSVSREKKERFSLILESASTNQTSMYLCASSSYRRGSHQPQHFGDGTRLSIL.